This T cell receptor beta chain is from a study of blood T cell repertoires in COVID-19. With 4 bases removed from V and 6 bases from J, the gap between germline ends came to 12 bases. From germline, CDR1 is MNHEY and CDR2 SMNVEV (reference sequence). CDR3 length: 14 amino acids. Seattle cases were enrolled at active infection and followed longitudinally. TCRdb keeps only in-frame clones here, not all; method: immunoSEQ multiplex PCR. The sample lists roughly 90,000 clones, more than 80% seen once, with around 2.9% in the top ten. The sequence was obtained from a man in his forties or fifties with COVID-19, enrolled during active disease. V gene TRBV27 combines with J gene TRBJ2-2; tentatively, D is TRBD1 (6 bases). The sequenced material came from peripheral blood. CDR3 in DNA: TGTGCCAGCAGTTCGGGCAGGGGCGCCGGGGAGCTGTTTTTT. The encoded protein is CASSSGRGAGELFF.